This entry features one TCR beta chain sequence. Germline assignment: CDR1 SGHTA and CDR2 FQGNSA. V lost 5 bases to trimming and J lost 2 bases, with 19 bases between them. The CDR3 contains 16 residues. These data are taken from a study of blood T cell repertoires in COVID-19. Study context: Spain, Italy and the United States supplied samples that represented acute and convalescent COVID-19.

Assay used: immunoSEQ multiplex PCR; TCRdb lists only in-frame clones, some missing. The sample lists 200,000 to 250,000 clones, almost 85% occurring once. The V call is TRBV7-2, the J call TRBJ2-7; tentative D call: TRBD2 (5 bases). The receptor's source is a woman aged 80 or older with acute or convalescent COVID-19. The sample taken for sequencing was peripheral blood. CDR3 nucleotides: TGTGCCAGCAGCAACACCATAGAGGACGGGACCTACGAGCAGTACTTC. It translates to CASSNTIEDGTYEQYF.